This is a list of T cell receptor beta chains from one sample in a study of blood T cells in healthy people across ages. TCRdb reprocessed the 5' RACE reads via MiXCR and lists one record per CDR3 protein. The data show approximately 850,000 distinct CDR3 sequences, around 42% seen once. The sequenced material came from blood. The receptor source for this set is a man aged 55 to 70 in good health. CDR3s include the opening cysteine and the closing phenylalanine or tryptophan. Fields, in order: D gene, J gene, V gene, clone size, CDR3 protein, CDR3 DNA. The D gene is left open where the match is weak. A row's size may be missing; if present it is once, few, many or a size class.

>NA|TRBJ2-6|TRBV5-1|NA
CASSLGPSGFSGANVLTF
TGCGCCAGCAGCTTGGGCCCCTCGGGGTTCTCTGGGGCCAACGTCCTGACTTTC
>TRBD1|TRBJ1-2|TRBV10-3|few
CATDPGQGNYGYTF
TGTGCCACGGATCCGGGACAGGGGAACTATGGCTACACCTTC
>NA|TRBJ1-2|TRBV6-1|NA
CASSGTVFYGYTF
TGTGCCAGCAGTGGGACAGTTTTCTATGGCTACACCTTC
>TRBD2|TRBJ2-6|TRBV13|NA
CASSLGPGGPFSGANVLTF
TGTGCCAGCAGCTTAGGTCCGGGGGGGCCGTTCTCTGGGGCCAACGTCCTGACTTTC
>TRBD2|TRBJ2-5|TRBV4-3|NA
CASSQDPLAGAQYF
TGCGCCAGCAGCCAAGATCCCCTAGCGGGGGCCCAGTACTTC
>NA|TRBJ1-5|TRBV6-2/TRBV6-3|NA
CASSYVGISNQPQHF
TGTGCCAGCAGTTACGTGGGTATTAGCAATCAGCCCCAGCATTTT
>TRBD2|TRBJ2-1|TRBV7-6|few
CASSILAGSYNEQFF
TGTGCCAGCAGCATTCTAGCGGGGTCCTACAATGAGCAGTTCTTC
>NA|TRBJ1-1|TRBV4-1|NA
CASSLIPGTEAFF
TGCGCCAGCAGCCTTATACCGGGCACTGAAGCTTTCTTT
>NA|TRBJ2-7|TRBV7-9|NA
CANSHRGNPYEQYF
TGTGCCAACAGCCACCGCGGGAACCCCTACGAGCAGTACTTC
>TRBD1|TRBJ2-3|TRBV2|NA
CASRSTGTGTDTQYF
TGTGCCAGCAGATCGACCGGGACAGGCACAGATACGCAGTATTTT
>NA|TRBJ2-5|TRBV11-3|few
CASSYPQDQETQYF
TGTGCCAGCAGCTACCCTCAGGACCAAGAGACCCAGTACTTC
>NA|TRBJ2-5|TRBV20-1|many
CSGGQEETQYF
TGCAGTGGGGGCCAGGAAGAGACCCAGTACTTC
>NA|TRBJ1-2|TRBV20-1|few
CSAIPGTKNYGYTF
TGCAGTGCTATCCCCGGGACAAAAAACTATGGCTACACCTTC
>NA|TRBJ2-7|TRBV19|NA
CASMTTGRADEQYF
TGTGCCAGTATGACTACAGGGAGGGCGGACGAGCAGTACTTC
>NA|TRBJ2-1|TRBV20-1|few
CSARDPRTYNEQFF
TGCAGTGCTAGAGATCCTCGGACCTACAATGAGCAGTTCTTC